Below, 29 T cell receptor beta chains from the same sample are listed, as sequenced in a study of T cell repertoires in cytomegalovirus infection (dated by TCRdb to the late 2010s). The sample's treatment or condition label, in plain terms: in vitro stimulation with specific CMV peptide epitopes to enrich CMV-specific T cells. Sequencing took place on an Illumina HiSeq 1500. The public reads were run again by TCRdb, first through fastp at Q25 and then through MiXCR, and only productive beta chains were kept. Each entry is one CDR3 protein sequence, shown with its most common DNA and genes. This sample lists 200,000 or so distinct CDR3 sequences; 35% to 45% were detected once. The ten largest make up 55% to 60% of the sample. Their antigens remain unidentified. The source was CD8+ T cells from cultured PBMCs, collected from culture after CMV antigen stimulation. These receptors all stem from a human donor in good health (CMV status not recorded). Some clones in this sample may be carry-over from other donors' samples.

V gene TRBV7-6 combines with J gene TRBJ2-2; 11 bases map to TRBD2. Germline loops: CDR1 SGHVS, CDR2 FNYEAQ. The CDR3 runs 16 residues. V lost 3 bases, J lost 6 bases, and 6 bases stayed unmatched. CDR3 sequence: CASSFTSGSFAGELFF. The DNA for the CDR3 is TGTGCCAGCAGCTTCACTAGCGGGAGCTTCGCCGGGGAGCTGTTTTTT. The full variable domain, in which reference TRBV7-6 and TRBJ2-2 provide the parts outside the CDR3, is GAGVSQSPRYKVTKRGQDVALRCDPISGHVSLYWYRQALGQGPEFLTYFNYEAQQDKSGLPNDRFSAERPEGSISTLTIQRTEQRDSAMYRCASSFTSGSFAGELFFGEGSRLTVL.

This clonotype was observed a handful of times. The chain couples TRBV12-3 or TRBV12-4 to TRBJ1-2; possibly TRBD1 for D (5 bases). The CDR3 runs 13 residues. Trimming took 0 bases from V and 7 from J, leaving 9 bases between them. CDR3 residues: CASSLAIGAGYTF. In DNA, the CDR3 is TGTGCCAGCAGTTTAGCTATTGGGGCTGGCTACACCTTC.

The rearrangement links TRBV27 to TRBJ1-2, with 8 bases fitting TRBD1. Trimming cost V 3 bases and J 6 bases; bases outside gene matches: 6. The CDR3 has 14 amino acids. Per germline, CDR1 MNHEY and CDR2 SMNVEV (reference sequence). The CDR3 loop reads CASSFLRGQDGYTF. The CDR3 DNA reads TGTGCCAGCAGTTTCCTCAGGGGGCAGGATGGCTACACCTTC.

This clonotype was found a few times. This chain joins TRBV7-9 and TRBJ2-7; the match to TRBD1 covers 10 bases. This CDR3 is built from 14 residues. Trimming cost V 6 bases and J 4 bases; bases outside gene matches: 6. Germline values: CDR1 SEHNR, CDR2 FQNEAQ (reference sequence). CDR3 DNA sequence: TGTGCCAGCAGTTCCGGGACAGGGGTATACGAGCAGTACTTC. It translates to CASSSGTGVYEQYF.

V is TRBV12-3 or TRBV12-4 and J is TRBJ2-1; TRBD2 agrees at 7 bases. Germline trimming cut 3 bases from V and 8 bases from J; bases unmatched to any gene: 19. The length of the CDR3 is 18 residues. The CDR3 loop reads CASSFGPPHEGGSDEQFF. CDR3 sequence (DNA): TGTGCCAGCAGTTTTGGACCCCCCCACGAGGGCGGGAGCGATGAGCAGTTCTTC.

This clonotype was seen many times. V and J are TRBV28 and TRBJ2-5, with 13 bases that match TRBD2. With 5 bases clipped from V and 2 bases from J, the junction kept 11 bases outside the gene matches. In germline, CDR1 is MDHEN, CDR2 SYDVKM. This CDR3 comprises 18 residues. CDR3 residues: CASSRTSGRAIRQETQYF. Here the CDR3 DNA reads TGTGCCAGCAGTAGAACTAGCGGGAGGGCCATCAGACAAGAGACCCAGTACTTC.

The chain employs TRBV11-2 and TRBJ2-7; TRBD1 or TRBD2 may be the D gene (5 bases each). The germline V and J ends were trimmed by 0 bases and 3 bases, with 18 bases remaining between them. The CDR3 runs to 17 residues. Per germline, CDR1 SGHAT and CDR2 FQNNGV. The CDR3: CASSLDRLTRGVYEQYF. CDR3 bases: TGTGCCAGCAGCTTAGATAGGCTAACGAGGGGTGTCTACGAGCAGTACTTC.

The chain recombines TRBV27 with TRBJ2-2, with D unresolved. Germline V gene lookup returns CDR1 MNHEY and CDR2 SMNVEV (reference sequence). The CDR3 consists of 11 residues. V was shortened by 4 bases and J by 6 bases, with 3 bases between the two germline ends. CDR3 sequence reads: CASSWAGELFF. The CDR3 nucleotides are TGTGCCAGCAGTTGGGCCGGGGAGCTGTTTTTT.

A single count supports this clonotype. J is TRBJ2-7 and V is TRBV11-2; a weak D match, TRBD2 (6 bases). Germline CDR1 SGHAT, CDR2 FQNNGV. The CDR3 covers 15 residues. Trimming left V 1 base short and J 5 bases short, with 15 bases between. The CDR3 loop is CASSLAGSGSDEQYF. CDR3 coding DNA: TGTGCCAGCAGCTTAGCGGGTTCCGGGAGCGACGAGCAGTACTTC.

This rearrangement joins TRBV6-1 to TRBJ2-1; tentative D call: TRBD2 (6 bases). Per the germline V gene, CDR1 is MNHNS and CDR2 is SASEGT. CDR3 length equals 14 residues. Trimming shortened V by 6 bases and J by 6 bases, and 15 bases separated the two germline ends. The CDR3 reads CASRTEGYFNEQFF. The DNA of the CDR3 is TGTGCCAGCAGAACGGAGGGATATTTCAATGAGCAGTTCTTC.

This clonotype was seen ten or more times. The rearrangement joins TRBV7-6 to TRBJ2-7, with 10 bases matching TRBD2. CDR1 and CDR2 from the germline V gene are SGHVS and FNYEAQ. The CDR3 runs 16 residues. After removal of 5 bases from V and 3 bases from J, the junction contained 10 bases not matched to a gene. The CDR3 sequence is CASSPGTAGGGYEQYF. Here the CDR3 DNA reads TGTGCCAGCAGCCCCGGGACAGCGGGGGGGGGCTACGAGCAGTACTTC.

The V and J genes are TRBV7-3 and TRBJ2-2; possibly TRBD2 for D (6 bases). CDR3 length: 14 residues. The V gene lost 1 base and the J gene lost 6 bases, with 9 bases spanning the gap. The germline V gene encodes CDR1 SGHTA and CDR2 FQGTGA. CDR3: CASSLMTGAGELFF. In DNA form, the CDR3 reads TGTGCCAGCAGCTTAATGACGGGAGCCGGGGAGCTGTTTTTT.

As for this clonotype: With a much larger clone just one base away, this may be a read error. As the CDR3 is not closed by the conserved phenylalanine or tryptophan, this likely results from a read error. The chain uses TRBV7-8 and TRBJ2-7; D is possibly TRBD1 (5 bases). V lost 2 bases, J lost 6 bases, and 14 bases lay in between. The germline gives CDR1 SGHVS, CDR2 FQNEAQ. This CDR3 region has 14 residues. Here the CDR3 reads CASSLPLDNREQYL. CDR3 coding DNA: TGTGCCAGCAGCTTACCCCTGGACAACCGCGAGCAGTACCTC.

This clonotype was seen a few times. The rearrangement uses TRBV27 and TRBJ2-2; D not resolved. V was cut by 6 bases and J by 7 bases, with 18 bases left in between. CDR3 size: 15 residues. Looked up from germline, CDR1 is MNHEY and CDR2 is SMNVEV (reference sequence). CDR3 in amino acids: CASSFIPRDDGELFF. The CDR3 coding sequence is TGTGCCAGCAGCTTTATACCAAGGGATGACGGGGAGCTGTTTTTT.

The chain employs TRBV28 and TRBJ2-1, with 7 positions matching TRBD1. This CDR3 contains 15 residues. CDR1 is MDHEN, CDR2 SYDVKM, per germline. After removal of 6 bases from V and 3 bases from J, the junction contained 8 bases not matched to a gene. This CDR3 is CASSYGTVVYNEQFF. The DNA of the CDR3 is TGTGCCAGCAGCTACGGGACAGTTGTCTACAATGAGCAGTTCTTC.

V is TRBV24-1 and J is TRBJ2-3, with TRBD1 as a possible D gene (5 bases). The length of the CDR3 is 11 residues. Germline-derived CDR1 and CDR2 are KGHDR and SFDVKD. Trimming left V 9 bases short and J 8 bases short, with 11 bases between. CDR3 coding DNA: TGTGCCACCGAAGATCAGGGTACGCAGTATTTT. It is translated as CATEDQGTQYF.

Only a few counts were recorded for this clonotype. This chain joins TRBV7-6 and TRBJ1-5, with D hard to call. The CDR3 loop spans 13 amino acids. Germline lookup yields CDR1 SGHVS and CDR2 FNYEAQ. V lost 2 bases to trimming and J lost 7 bases, with 9 bases between them. In nucleotides, the CDR3 is TGTGCCAGCAGCTTAAGACGGGGACAGCCCCAGCATTTT. Amino acids: CASSLRRGQPQHF.

The V call is TRBV7-9, the J call TRBJ2-6, with 14 positions matching TRBD2. The CDR3 consists of 18 residues. V shed 4 bases and J 5 bases; nucleotides not matched to a gene: 7. Germline values: CDR1 SEHNR, CDR2 FQNEAQ (reference sequence). The CDR3 region is CASSSTGLAGDWANVLTF. The CDR3 DNA is TGTGCCAGCAGCTCGACGGGACTAGCGGGAGATTGGGCCAACGTCCTGACTTTC.

This clonotype was seen a handful of times. V and J are TRBV7-6 and TRBJ1-1; maybe TRBD1 (6 bases). The ends were cut back, 6 bases at V and 3 bases at J, with 14 bases in the middle. Germline V lookup: CDR1 SGHVS, CDR2 FNYEAQ. The CDR3 length is 14 residues. The CDR3 region has the DNA TGTGCCAGCAGACCCAACCCAGGGGACACTGAAGCTTTCTTT. Its protein product is CASRPNPGDTEAFF.

This sequence joins TRBV4-1 and TRBJ2-1, with 8 nucleotides matching TRBD2. Germline assignment: CDR1 MGHRA and CDR2 YSYEKL. After removal of 4 bases from V and 6 bases from J, the junction contained 11 bases not matched to a gene. This CDR3 is 16 amino acids long. The CDR3 DNA sequence: TGCGCCAGCAGCCCCACGGGCGGGAGGTCCGGCAATGAGCAGTTCTTC. Its translation: CASSPTGGRSGNEQFF.

V is TRBV20-1 and J is TRBJ1-5; D is possibly TRBD1 (6 bases). Between the trimmed V and J ends, which lost 5 bases and 4 bases, there was a span of 15 bases. The CDR3 runs 14 residues. CDR1 is DFQATT and CDR2 is SNEGSKA in the germline V gene (reference sequence). CDR3 residues: CSAPSRGGNQPQHF. The DNA of the CDR3 is TGCAGTGCTCCTTCGAGAGGGGGTAATCAGCCCCAGCATTTT.

This clonotype was recorded once. The gene calls are TRBV27 and TRBJ2-7; 7 positions match TRBD2. This CDR3 spans 14 amino acids. The J segment lost 0 bases and the V segment lost 5 bases, leaving 4 bases of the junction unmatched. CDR1 and CDR2 from the germline V gene are MNHEY and SMNVEV (reference sequence). In nucleotides, the CDR3 is TGTGCCAGCAGTCCTAGCGGCTACTCCTACGAGCAGTACTTC. As protein: CASSPSGYSYEQYF.

V gene TRBV2 combines with J gene TRBJ1-5; D might be TRBD1 (5 bases). The CDR3 totals 14 residues. With 2 bases removed from V and 3 bases from J, the gap between germline ends came to 8 bases. In germline, CDR1 is SNHLY, CDR2 FYNNEI. The CDR3 sequence: CASSEIQDNQPQHF. The DNA for the CDR3 is TGTGCCAGCAGTGAAATACAGGACAATCAGCCCCAGCATTTT. Full variable domain (outside the CDR3, taken from reference TRBV2 and TRBJ1-5): EPEVTQTPSHQVTQMGQEVILRCVPISNHLYFYWYRQILGQKVEFLVSFYNNEISEKSEIFDDQFSVERPDGSNFTLKIRSTKLEDSAMYFCASSEIQDNQPQHFGDGTRLSIL.

This clonotype was picked up a small number of times. This chain uses TRBV2 with TRBJ1-2; D gene unclear. Deletions cut 7 bases from V and 11 bases from J, with 26 bases between. The CDR3 runs 15 residues. The germline V gene encodes CDR1 SNHLY and CDR2 FYNNEI. The CDR3 DNA reads as TGTGCCAGCAAGGAACGCCTCTCCCCCTGGGGAGGGTACACCTTC. Protein: CASKERLSPWGGYTF.

V gene TRBV27 combines with J gene TRBJ2-7, with TRBD1 matching 7 bases. CDR3 length: 14 residues. Germline CDR1 MNHEY, CDR2 SMNVEV (reference sequence). With 7 bases clipped from V and 3 bases from J, the junction kept 9 bases outside the gene matches. The CDR3: CASNRQGAHYEQYF. The CDR3 DNA follows: TGTGCCAGCAATAGACAGGGCGCCCACTACGAGCAGTACTTC.

This clonotype was recorded once. One end of the junction fails to match germline, which may point to a read error. The J gene is TRBJ1-1, the V gene TRBV4-1, with 8 nucleotides matching TRBD1. The CDR3 extends over 15 amino acids. The germline gives CDR1 MGHRA, CDR2 YSYEKL. This chain's CDR3 is CASSQEGTGNTEAFF. The CDR3 DNA reads TGTGCCAGCAGCCAAGAAGGGACAGGGAACACTGAAGCTTTCTTT.

There are many counts of this clonotype. This chain uses TRBV7-8 with TRBJ2-2; 9 bases align to TRBD1. Germline-derived CDR1 and CDR2 are SGHVS and FQNEAQ. V lost 5 bases, J lost 3 bases, and 4 bases stayed unmatched. CDR3 length equals 15 residues. The CDR3 protein is CASSPWTGDTGELFF. The CDR3 coding sequence is TGTGCCAGCAGCCCATGGACAGGGGACACCGGGGAGCTGTTTTTT.

The rearrangement links TRBV10-3 to TRBJ1-2; a possible D gene is TRBD1 (5 bases). Deletions cut 8 bases from V and 0 bases from J, with 13 bases between. Germline CDR1 is ENHRY and CDR2 is SYGVKD. The CDR3 contains 14 residues. CDR3 in amino acids: CAIDRQGPNYGYTF. In DNA, the CDR3 is TGTGCCATCGACCGGCAGGGACCTAACTATGGCTACACCTTC.

With regard to this clonotype: The junction and the germline gene differ at one end; a read error may be behind it. The chain has TRBV11-3 and TRBJ2-1, with no clear D. The CDR3 loop spans 14 amino acids. In germline, CDR1 is SGHNT, CDR2 YENEEA. CDR3 nucleotides: TGTGCTAGCAGCTCGCTAGAGGTGGGGAATGAGCAGTTCTTC. Protein sequence: CASSSLEVGNEQFF.